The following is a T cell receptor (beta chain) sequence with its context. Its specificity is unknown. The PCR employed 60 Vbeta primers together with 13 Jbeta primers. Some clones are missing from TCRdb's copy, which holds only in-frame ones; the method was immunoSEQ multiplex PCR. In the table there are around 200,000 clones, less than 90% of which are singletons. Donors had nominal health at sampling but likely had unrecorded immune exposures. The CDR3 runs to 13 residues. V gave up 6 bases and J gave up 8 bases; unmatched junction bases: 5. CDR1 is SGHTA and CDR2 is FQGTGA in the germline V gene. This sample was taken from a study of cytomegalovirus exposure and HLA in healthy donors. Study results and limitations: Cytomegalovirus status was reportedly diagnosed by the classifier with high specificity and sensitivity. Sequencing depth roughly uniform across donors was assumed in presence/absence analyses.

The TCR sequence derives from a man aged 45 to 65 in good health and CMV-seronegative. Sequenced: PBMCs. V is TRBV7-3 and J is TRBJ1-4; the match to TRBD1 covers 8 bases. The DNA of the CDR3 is TGTGCCAGCAGTTTGTACAGGGGGGAAAAACTGTTTTTT. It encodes CASSLYRGEKLFF. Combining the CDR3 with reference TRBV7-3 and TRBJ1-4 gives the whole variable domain GAGVSQTPSNKVTEKGKYVELRCDPISGHTALYWYRQSLGQGPEFLIYFQGTGAADDSGLPNDRFFAVRPEGSVSTLKIQRTERGDSAVYLCASSLYRGEKLFFGSGTQLSVL.